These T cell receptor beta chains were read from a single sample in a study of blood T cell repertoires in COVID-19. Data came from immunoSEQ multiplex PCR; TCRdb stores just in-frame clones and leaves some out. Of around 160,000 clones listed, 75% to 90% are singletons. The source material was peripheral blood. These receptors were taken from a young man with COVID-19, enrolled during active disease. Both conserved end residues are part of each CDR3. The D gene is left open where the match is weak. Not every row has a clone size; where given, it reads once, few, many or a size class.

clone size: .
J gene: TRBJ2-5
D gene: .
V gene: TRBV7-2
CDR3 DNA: TGTGCCAGCAGCACCCGGCGGGCAGGACAAGAGACCCAGTACTTC
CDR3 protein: CASSTRRAGQETQYF

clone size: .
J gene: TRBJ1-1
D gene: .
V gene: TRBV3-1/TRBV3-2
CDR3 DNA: TGTGCCAGCAGCCAAGGCAGGGCTACTGAAGCTTTCTTT
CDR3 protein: CASSQGRATEAFF

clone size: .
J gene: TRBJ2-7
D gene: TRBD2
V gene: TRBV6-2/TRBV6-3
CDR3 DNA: TGTGCCAGCAGTCCCTTCGGGTCCGGGACTAGCCCCTACGAGCAGTACTTC
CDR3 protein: CASSPFGSGTSPYEQYF

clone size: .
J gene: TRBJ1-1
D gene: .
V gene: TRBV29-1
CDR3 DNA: TGCAGCGCCAACAGGGTGAACACTGAAGCTTTCTTT
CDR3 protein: CSANRVNTEAFF

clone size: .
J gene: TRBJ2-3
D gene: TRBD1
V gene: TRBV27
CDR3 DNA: TGTGCCAGCAGTTGGGACAGCTCTAGCACAGATACGCAGTATTTT
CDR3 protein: CASSWDSSSTDTQYF

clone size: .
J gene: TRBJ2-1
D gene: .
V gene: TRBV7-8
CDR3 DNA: TGTGCCAGCAGCTTAGGCAGGGGAAGTGGCGGTGAGCAGTTCTTC
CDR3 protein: CASSLGRGSGGEQFF

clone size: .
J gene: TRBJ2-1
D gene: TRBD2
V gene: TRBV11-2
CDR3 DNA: TGTGCCAGCAGCTTATCAAGCGGGAGCTCCTACAATGAGCAGTTCTTC
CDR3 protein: CASSLSSGSSYNEQFF

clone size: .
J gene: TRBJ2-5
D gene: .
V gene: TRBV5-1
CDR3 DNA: TGCGCCAGCACTATCCAGGGGCGCCGGCAGACCCAGTACTTC
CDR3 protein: CASTIQGRRQTQYF

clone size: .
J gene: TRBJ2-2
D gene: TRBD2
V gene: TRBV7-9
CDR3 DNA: TGTGCCAGCAGCCAACAGGGTAGAGCTAGCGGGACTAACACCGGGGAGCTGTTTTTT
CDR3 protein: CASSQQGRASGTNTGELFF

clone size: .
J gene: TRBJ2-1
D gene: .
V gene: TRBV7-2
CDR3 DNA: TGTGCCAGCAGCTGGGGGCCCGGCCCGAACGACAATGAGCAGTTCTTC
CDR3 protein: CASSWGPGPNDNEQFF

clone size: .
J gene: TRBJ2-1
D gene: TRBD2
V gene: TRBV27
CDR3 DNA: TGTGCCAGCAGTTTCGGGGGGAGTCTGTACAATGAGCAGTTCTTC
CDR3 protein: CASSFGGSLYNEQFF

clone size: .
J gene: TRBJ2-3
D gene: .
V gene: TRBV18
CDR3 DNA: TGTGCCAGCTCACCCCCGACTAGATCGGATACGCAGTATTTT
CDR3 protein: CASSPPTRSDTQYF

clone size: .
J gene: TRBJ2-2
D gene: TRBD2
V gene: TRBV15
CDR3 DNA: TGTGCCACCAGCAGAGATAGCGCGGGAGGGCCCACCGGGGAGCTGTTTTTT
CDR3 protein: CATSRDSAGGPTGELFF

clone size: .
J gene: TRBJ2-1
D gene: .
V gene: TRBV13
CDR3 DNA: TGTGCCAGCAGCTTTCGACTTACCGGGTCGATTGACAATGAGCAGTTCTTC
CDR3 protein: CASSFRLTGSIDNEQFF

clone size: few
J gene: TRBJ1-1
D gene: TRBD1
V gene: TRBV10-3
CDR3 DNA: TGTGCCATCAGGGGCCTGGACAGGGGGCCCAACGTACTAAACACTGAAGCTTTCTTT
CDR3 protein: CAIRGLDRGPNVLNTEAFF

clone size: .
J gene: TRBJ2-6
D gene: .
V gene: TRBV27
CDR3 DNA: TGTGCCAGCAGTTCAATCTCTGGGGCCAACGTCCTGACTTTC
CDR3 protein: CASSSISGANVLTF

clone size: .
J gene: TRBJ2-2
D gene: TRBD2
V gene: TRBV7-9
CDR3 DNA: TGTGCCATCCTAGCGGGCCCACGTACCGGGGAGCTGTTTTTT
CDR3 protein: CAILAGPRTGELFF

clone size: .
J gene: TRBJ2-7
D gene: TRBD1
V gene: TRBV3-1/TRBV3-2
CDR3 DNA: TGTGCCAGCAGCCACGGCTGGGACAGGGGAGACGAGCAGTACTTC
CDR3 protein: CASSHGWDRGDEQYF

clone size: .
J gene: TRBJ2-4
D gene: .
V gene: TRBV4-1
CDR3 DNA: TGCGCCAGCAGCCTGCTAGCCTTAGCCAAAAACATTCAGTACTTC
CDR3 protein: CASSLLALAKNIQYF

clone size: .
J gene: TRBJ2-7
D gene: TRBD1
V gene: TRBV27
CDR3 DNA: TGTGCCAGCAGTTTGAGACAGGGTACCGAGCAGTACTTC
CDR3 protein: CASSLRQGTEQYF

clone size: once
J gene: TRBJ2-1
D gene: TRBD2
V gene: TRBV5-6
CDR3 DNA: TGTGCCAGCAGCTTGAGGCTAGCGGGAGGAACCAATGAGCAGTTCTTC
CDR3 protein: CASSLRLAGGTNEQFF

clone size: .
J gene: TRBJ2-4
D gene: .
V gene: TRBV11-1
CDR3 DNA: TGTGCCAGCAGCTTAGCAGGGGACATTCAGTACTTC
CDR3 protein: CASSLAGDIQYF

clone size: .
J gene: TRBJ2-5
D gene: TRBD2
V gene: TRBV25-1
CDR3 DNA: TGTGCCAGCAGTATAGCGGGAGGGCCTGGAGAGACCCAGTACTTC
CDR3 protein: CASSIAGGPGETQYF

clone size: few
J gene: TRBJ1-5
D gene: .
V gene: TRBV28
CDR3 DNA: TGTGCCAGCAGTTTACCAGGGGATAGCAATCAGCCCCAGCATTTT
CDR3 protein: CASSLPGDSNQPQHF

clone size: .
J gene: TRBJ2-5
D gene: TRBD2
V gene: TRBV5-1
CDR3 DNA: TGCGCCAGCAGCTCGAGCGGGAGCCTGGAGACCCAGTACTTC
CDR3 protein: CASSSSGSLETQYF

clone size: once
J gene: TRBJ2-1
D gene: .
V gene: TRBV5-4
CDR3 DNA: TGTGCCAGCAGCTTGTCTGGGGGGGGGCTGTTCTTC
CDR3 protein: CASSLSGGGLFF

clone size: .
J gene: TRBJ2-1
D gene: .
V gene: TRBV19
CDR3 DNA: TGTGCCAGTTCGTCCTACAATGAGCAGTTCTTC
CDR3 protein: CASSSYNEQFF

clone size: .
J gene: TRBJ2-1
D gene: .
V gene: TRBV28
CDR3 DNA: TGTGCCAGCATCACCCAGGGTATATACAATGAGCAGTTCTTC
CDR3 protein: CASITQGIYNEQFF

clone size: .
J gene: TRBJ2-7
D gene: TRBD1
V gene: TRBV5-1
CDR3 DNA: TGCGCCAGCAGCTGGACAGGGGTGGCCTACGAGCAGTACTTC
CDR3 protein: CASSWTGVAYEQYF

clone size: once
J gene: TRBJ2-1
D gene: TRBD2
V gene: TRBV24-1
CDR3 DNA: TGTGCCACCAGTGATCCCCGACTAGCGGGAGGACCGCCCGCGTCCAAAAGCTCCTACAATGAGCAGTTCTTC
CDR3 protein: CATSDPRLAGGPPASKSSYNEQFF

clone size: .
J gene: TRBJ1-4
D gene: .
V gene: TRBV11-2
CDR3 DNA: TGTGCCAGCAGCTTAGTTGATGGAGAAAAACTGCTTTTT
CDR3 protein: CASSLVDGEKLLF

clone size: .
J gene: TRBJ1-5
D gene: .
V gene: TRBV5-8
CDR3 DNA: TGTGCCAGCAGCACAGGGCCATTTGGTCAGCCCCAGCATTTT
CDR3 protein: CASSTGPFGQPQHF

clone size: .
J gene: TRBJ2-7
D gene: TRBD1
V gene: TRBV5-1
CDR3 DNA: TGCGCCAGCAGCTGGGGGCGGGCAGGGGGATACTCCTACGAGCAGTACTTC
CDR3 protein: CASSWGRAGGYSYEQYF

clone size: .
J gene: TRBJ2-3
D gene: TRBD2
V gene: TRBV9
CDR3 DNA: TGTGCCAGCAGCGACTCGCTAGCGGCTAGCACAGATACGCAGTATTTT
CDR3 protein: CASSDSLAASTDTQYF

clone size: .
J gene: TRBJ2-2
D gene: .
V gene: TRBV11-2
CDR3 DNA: TGTGCCAGCAGCTTAAGGGCGGTCAGGGTCCACACCGGGGAGCTGTTTTTT
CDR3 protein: CASSLRAVRVHTGELFF

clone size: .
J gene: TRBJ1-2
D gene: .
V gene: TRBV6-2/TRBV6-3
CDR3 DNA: TGTGCCAGCAGTTACGCTGGAGAGGCTAACTATGGCTACACCTTC
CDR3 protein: CASSYAGEANYGYTF

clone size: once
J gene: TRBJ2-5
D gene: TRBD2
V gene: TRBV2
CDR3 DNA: TGTGCCAGCAGCCGAAAACCCCCCGCTAGCGGGAAAGAGACCCAGTACTTC
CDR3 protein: CASSRKPPASGKETQYF

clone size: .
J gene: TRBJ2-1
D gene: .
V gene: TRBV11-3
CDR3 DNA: TGTGCCAGCAGCTCGCTGGAGGGAAAGCAGTTCTTC
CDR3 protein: CASSSLEGKQFF

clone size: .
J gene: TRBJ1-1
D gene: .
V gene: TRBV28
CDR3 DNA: TGTGCCAGCAGTTTCTGGGGGGACACTGAAGCTTTCTTT
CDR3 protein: CASSFWGDTEAFF

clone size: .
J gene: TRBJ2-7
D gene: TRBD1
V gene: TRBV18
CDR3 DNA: TGTGCCAGCTCCTTAGGGACAGGCCTGGTCTTCGAGCAGTACTTC
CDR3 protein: CASSLGTGLVFEQYF

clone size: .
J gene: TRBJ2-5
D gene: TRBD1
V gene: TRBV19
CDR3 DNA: TGTGCCAGTAGTACTACAGGGGCAGGAGAGACCCAGTACTTC
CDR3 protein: CASSTTGAGETQYF

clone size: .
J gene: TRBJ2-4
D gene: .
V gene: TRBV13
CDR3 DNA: TGTGCCAGCACCCCCCTCTTAGCCAAAAACATTCAGTACTTC
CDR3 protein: CASTPLLAKNIQYF

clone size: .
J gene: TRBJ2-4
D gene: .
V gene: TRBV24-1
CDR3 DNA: TGTGCCACCAGTCGGGCCAGGGCCAGGGGTCTAGCCAAAAACATTCAGTACTTC
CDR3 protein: CATSRARARGLAKNIQYF

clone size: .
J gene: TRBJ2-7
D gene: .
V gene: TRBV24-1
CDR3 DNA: TGTGCCACCAGTGATTTGGGCCCCTCGGGAGCCTACGAGCAGTACTTC
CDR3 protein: CATSDLGPSGAYEQYF

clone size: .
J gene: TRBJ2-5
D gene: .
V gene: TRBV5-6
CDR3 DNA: TGTGCCAGCAGCTTGGAGGGATCGGGGAAGTTCCAAGAGACCCAGTACTTC
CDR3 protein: CASSLEGSGKFQETQYF

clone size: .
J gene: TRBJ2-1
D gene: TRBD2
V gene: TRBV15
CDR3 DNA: TGTGCCACCAGCATCGGACTAGCGGAGGCCAATGAGCAGTTCTTC
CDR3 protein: CATSIGLAEANEQFF

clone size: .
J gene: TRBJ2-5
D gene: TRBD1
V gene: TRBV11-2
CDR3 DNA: TGTGCCAGCAGCTTAGCGACAGGGGGCGGAGAGACCCAGTACTTC
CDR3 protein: CASSLATGGGETQYF

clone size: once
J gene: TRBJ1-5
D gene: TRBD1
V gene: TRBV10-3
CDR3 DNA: TGTGCCATCAGTGAAGACAGGGGACGGCAGCCCCAGCATTTT
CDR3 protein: CAISEDRGRQPQHF

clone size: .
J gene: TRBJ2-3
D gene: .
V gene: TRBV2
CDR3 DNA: TGTGCCAGCAGTGTGGCAGGGAGCACAGATACGCAGTATTTT
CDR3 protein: CASSVAGSTDTQYF

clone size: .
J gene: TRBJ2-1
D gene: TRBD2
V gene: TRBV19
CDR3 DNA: TGTGCCAGTAGTAGGACTAGCGGGGCCTACAATGAGCAGTTCTTC
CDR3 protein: CASSRTSGAYNEQFF

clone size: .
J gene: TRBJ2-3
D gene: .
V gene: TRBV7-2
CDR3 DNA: TGTGCCAGCAGCTTATCTCTGTACAACACAGATACGCAGTATTTT
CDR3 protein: CASSLSLYNTDTQYF

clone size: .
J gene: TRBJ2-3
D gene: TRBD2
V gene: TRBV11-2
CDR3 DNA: TGTGCCAGCAGCTCCTTCCTCGGACTAGCGGCGGATACGCAGTATTTT
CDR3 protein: CASSSFLGLAADTQYF

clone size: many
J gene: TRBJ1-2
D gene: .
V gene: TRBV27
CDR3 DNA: TGTGCCAGCAGTTTATCGGGGCAGGGGTATGGCTACACCTTC
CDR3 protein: CASSLSGQGYGYTF

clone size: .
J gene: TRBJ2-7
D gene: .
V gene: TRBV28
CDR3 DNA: TGTGCCAGCAGTTTTTCGGCACTAGCTCCCTCCTACGAGCAGTACTTC
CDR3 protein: CASSFSALAPSYEQYF

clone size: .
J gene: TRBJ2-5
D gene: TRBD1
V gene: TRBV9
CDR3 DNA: TGTGCCAGCAGCGTAGAGGGACAGAACCAAGAGACCCAGTACTTC
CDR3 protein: CASSVEGQNQETQYF

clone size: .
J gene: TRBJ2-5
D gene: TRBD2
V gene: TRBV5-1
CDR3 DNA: TGCGCCAGCAGCTTGGTTCTAGCGGGATCCGTCCAAGAGACCCAGTACTTC
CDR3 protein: CASSLVLAGSVQETQYF